What follows are 22 T cell receptor beta chains derived from one specimen sequenced in a study of identical twins. Via MiXCR, TCRdb re-called the 5' RACE reads, giving one row per CDR3 protein. Of some 320,000 distinct CDR3 sequences in the sample, 10% to 15% were seen once. The sample was also reused in another study, on yellow fever vaccine responses in identical twins.

Sequenced material: CD8+ T cells sorted from blood. These receptors all come from a woman between 18 and 30 years old in good health.

This clonotype was observed a handful of times. The V gene is TRBV12-3 or TRBV12-4, the J gene TRBJ1-4; D is undetermined. CDR3 size: 16 residues. V lost 3 bases to trimming and J lost 0 bases, with 11 bases between them. In DNA, the CDR3 is TGTGCCAGCAGTTTCGGCAGCTCTTCAACTAATGAAAAACTGTTTTTT. Its protein product is CASSFGSSSTNEKLFF.

The chain has TRBV5-1 and TRBJ2-7, with TRBD1 as a possible D gene (6 bases). With 10 bases removed from V and 0 bases from J, the gap between germline ends came to 14 bases. The germline gives CDR1 SGHRS, CDR2 YFSETQ. The CDR3 is 13 amino acids. DNA of the CDR3: TGCGCCTCCAAGGGGGATTTCTCCTACGAGCAGTACGTC. Protein product: CASKGDFSYEQYV.

The chain uses TRBV7-8 and TRBJ2-1; a weak D match, TRBD1 (5 bases). The germline CDR1 and CDR2 sequences are SGHVS and FQNEAQ. Between the trimmed V and J ends, which lost 2 bases and 7 bases, there was a span of 9 bases. This CDR3 contains 13 residues. The CDR3, as DNA: TGTGCCAGCAGCTTACCAGGGCGGAATGAGCAGTTCTTC. As protein: CASSLPGRNEQFF.

This clonotype showed up many times. The gene calls are TRBV29-1 and TRBJ1-1; D is unresolved. CDR1 and CDR2 from the germline V gene are SQVTM and ANQGSEA. Trimming left V 3 bases short and J 11 bases short, with 13 bases between. The CDR3 covers 11 residues. CDR3 region: CSVDLRVGAFF. As DNA, the CDR3 is TGCAGCGTTGATTTGCGAGTAGGCGCTTTCTTT. Full variable domain (missing parts from reference TRBV29-1 and TRBJ1-1): SAVISQKPSRDICQRGTSLTIQCQVDSQVTMMFWYRQQPGQSLTLIATANQGSEATYESGFVIDKFPISRPNLTFSTLTVSNMSPEDSSIYLCSVDLRVGAFFGQGTRLTVV.

This clonotype was detected ten times or more. The chain couples TRBV5-5 to TRBJ2-1; D remains ambiguous. From germline, CDR1 is SGHKS and CDR2 YYEKEE (reference sequence). Trimming removed 0 bases from V and 4 bases from J, with 8 bases in between. This CDR3 is 14 amino acids long. DNA for the CDR3: TGTGCCAGCAGCTTGGGTCAGACATACAATGAGCAGTTCTTC. This gives the protein CASSLGQTYNEQFF.

The CDR3 region is CASSFKFPDTQYF. The CDR3 region has the DNA TGTGCCAGCAGCTTCAAGTTCCCAGATACGCAGTATTTT. The V gene is TRBV7-9, the J gene TRBJ2-3; the D is unclear. V gave up 3 bases and J gave up 4 bases, with 8 bases separating them. This CDR3 has 13 amino acids. Germline lookup yields CDR1 SEHNR and CDR2 FQNEAQ (reference sequence).

This clonotype was detected only a few times. Relative to the germline gene, one junction end is altered; a read error may explain this. The chain combines TRBV4-2 with TRBJ2-7; possibly TRBD1 for D (6 bases). Germline V lookup: CDR1 LGHNA, CDR2 YNFKEQ. The CDR3 contains 13 residues. CDR3 amino acids: CASSKDRMDEQYF. The CDR3 DNA follows: TGTGCCAGCAGCAAAGACAGGATGGACGAGCAGTACTTC.

This clonotype was seen a few times. The chain employs TRBV10-3 and TRBJ1-1; TRBD1 matches at 7 bases. The junction had 6 bases not matched to a gene; V was cut back by 5 bases and J by 3 bases. CDR1 is ENHRY and CDR2 is SYGVKD in the germline V gene. This CDR3 region has 14 residues. For the CDR3, the DNA is TGTGCCATCAGTCCACAGGGGTCGGACACTGAAGCTTTCTTT. It translates to CAISPQGSDTEAFF.

This clonotype was detected a few times. V gene TRBV13 combines with J gene TRBJ2-3, with TRBD1 matching over 11 bases. The germline V gene encodes CDR1 PRHDT and CDR2 FYEKMQ (reference sequence). J gave up 6 bases and V 4 bases, and 6 bases lay outside the gene matches. This CDR3 is 15 amino acids long. CDR3 sequence (DNA): TGTGCCAGCAGCTCACGGACAGGGGGCTCGGATACGCAGTATTTT. Amino acids: CASSSRTGGSDTQYF.

The chain has TRBV7-6 and TRBJ2-3; TRBD2 matches 8 bases. The CDR3 runs 15 residues. CDR1 and CDR2 (germline): SGHVS, FNYEAQ. Unmatched junction bases numbered 8, after V lost 5 bases and J lost 4 bases. The CDR3 DNA reads TGTGCCAGCAGCCCGTTAGCGGGGAAGGCAGATACGCAGTATTTT. Residues: CASSPLAGKADTQYF. Together with reference TRBV7-6 and TRBJ2-3, the CDR3 gives the full variable domain: GAGVSQSPRYKVTKRGQDVALRCDPISGHVSLYWYRQALGQGPEFLTYFNYEAQQDKSGLPNDRFSAERPEGSISTLTIQRTEQRDSAMYRCASSPLAGKADTQYFGPGTRLTVL.

This clonotype was seen only a few times. The chain recombines TRBV5-1 with TRBJ1-3; D perhaps matches TRBD1 (5 bases). The ends were cut back, 3 bases at V and 0 bases at J, with 10 bases in the middle. Germline loops: CDR1 SGHRS, CDR2 YFSETQ. This CDR3 region has 15 residues. Here the CDR3 reads CASSSTGTSGNTIYF. The DNA for the CDR3 is TGCGCCAGCAGCTCAACCGGGACCTCTGGAAACACCATATATTTT.

Only a few counts were recorded for this clonotype. The chain is built from TRBV12-3 or TRBV12-4 and TRBJ2-5; possibly TRBD1 or TRBD2 for D (6 bases each). CDR3 length: 13 residues. Deletions cut 7 bases from V and 14 bases from J, with 23 bases between. The CDR3 here is CASTTGGGIRLYF. For the CDR3, the DNA is TGTGCCAGCACCACCGGGGGCGGGATAAGGCTTTACTTC.

There are a few counts of this clonotype. The rearrangement links TRBV20-1 to TRBJ2-7; D may be TRBD1 or TRBD2 (6 bases each). CDR1 and CDR2 (germline): DFQATT, SNEGSKA (reference sequence). This CDR3 is built from 17 residues. Trimming cost V 2 bases and J 3 bases, with 23 bases left between them. CDR3 amino acids: CSARMVTRGQAIYEQYV. Written as DNA, the CDR3 is TGCAGTGCTAGAATGGTTACCCGGGGGCAGGCAATCTACGAGCAGTACGTC.

This clonotype appeared many times. The gene calls are TRBV4-1 and TRBJ2-7, with a possible D match to TRBD1 (6 bases). Per germline, CDR1 MGHRA and CDR2 YSYEKL. This CDR3 spans 14 amino acids. The V gene lost 1 base and the J gene lost 3 bases, with 10 bases spanning the gap. CDR3 in DNA: TGCGCCAGCAGCCAAGCAAGGGGGTTCTACGAGCAGTACTTC. Translation: CASSQARGFYEQYF.

This clonotype was observed a handful of times. The rearrangement joins TRBV4-2 to TRBJ1-1; the D gene is possibly TRBD1 (5 bases). Trimming left V 1 base short and J 7 bases short, with 13 bases between. The CDR3 sequence is 14 residues long. The germline CDR1 and CDR2 sequences are LGHNA and YNFKEQ. CDR3 residues: CASSQVGPQDEAFF. The CDR3 bases are TGTGCCAGCAGCCAAGTCGGGCCACAGGATGAAGCTTTCTTT.

The rearrangement uses TRBV6-5 and TRBJ2-1; no definite D call. Germline CDR1 MNHEY, CDR2 SVGAGI. Trimming removed 1 base at V and 4 bases at J, with 5 bases between. The CDR3 is 13 amino acids. In DNA, the CDR3 is TGTGCCAGCAGTTACTACCAGTACAATGAGCAGTTCTTC. This codes for CASSYYQYNEQFF.

The rearrangement joins TRBV7-6 to TRBJ1-1; D gene unclear. The germline V gene has CDR1 SGHVS and CDR2 FNYEAQ. The CDR3 covers 13 residues. V was trimmed by 0 bases and J by 7 bases, leaving 9 bases between them. CDR3 DNA: TGTGCCAGCAGCTTAGCGTTAGGTATTGAAGCTTTCTTT. Protein product: CASSLALGIEAFF.

This clonotype was picked up a small number of times. CDR3 sequence (DNA): TGTGCCCGACGGACAGTCCTGGGCTACACCTTC. This translates into CARRTVLGYTF. The chain links TRBV2 to TRBJ1-2; tentative D call: TRBD1 (6 bases). Germline assignment: CDR1 SNHLY and CDR2 FYNNEI. The ends were cut back, 11 bases at V and 8 bases at J, with 15 bases in the middle. This CDR3 contains 11 residues.

This clonotype was seen more than once but under ten times. The chain is built from TRBV9 and TRBJ2-1; TRBD2 matches at 7 bases. The trim removed 4 bases at V and 5 bases at J, leaving 6 bases unmatched. There are 14 residues in the CDR3. From germline, CDR1 is SGDLS and CDR2 YYNGEE. The CDR3 DNA sequence: TGTGCCAGCAGCCCCTCCCTAGCGGACAATGAGCAGTTCTTC. It translates to CASSPSLADNEQFF. Supplemented by reference TRBV9 and TRBJ2-1, the full variable domain reads DSGVTQTPKHLITATGQRVTLRCSPRSGDLSVYWYQQSLDQGLQFLIQYYNGEERAKGNILERFSAQQFPDLHSELNLSSLELGDSALYFCASSPSLADNEQFFGPGTRLTVL.

The rearrangement joins TRBV12-3 or TRBV12-4 to TRBJ2-1; tentatively, D is TRBD2 (6 bases). The germline V and J ends were trimmed by 6 bases and 5 bases, with 20 bases remaining between them. The CDR3 runs 16 residues. Written as DNA, the CDR3 is TGTGCCAGCAGCCGTCCAGGCCTGGCGGGGAACAATGAGCAGTTCTTC. This gives the protein CASSRPGLAGNNEQFF.

This clonotype was seen more than once but under ten times. The genes are TRBV28 and TRBJ1-5, with a tentative D call TRBD1 (6 bases). Trimming cost V 4 bases and J 7 bases, with 14 bases left between them. CDR3 length: 14 amino acids. Looked up from germline, CDR1 is MDHEN and CDR2 is SYDVKM. The CDR3 loop is CASSSAGVGQPQHF. In DNA form, the CDR3 reads TGTGCCAGCAGTTCTGCAGGGGTGGGGCAGCCCCAGCATTTT.

This rearrangement joins TRBV28 to TRBJ2-7, with TRBD1 matching 9 bases. The CDR3 is 13 residues long. Germline trimming cut 7 bases from V and 6 bases from J; bases unmatched to any gene: 7. Germline V CDR1 and CDR2: MDHEN, SYDVKM. The CDR3 reads CASTGTGHPEQYF. The DNA for the CDR3 is TGTGCCAGCACCGGGACAGGGCACCCCGAGCAGTACTTC.